These 21 T cell receptor beta chains were all obtained from the same sample, sequenced in a study of beta chain features in type 1 diabetes. The authors reverse transcribed all of the isolated RNA, so sequencing captured expressed TCRB transcripts. Using immunoSEQ multiplex PCR, the repertoire was profiled, and TCRdb retains in-frame clones only, with some absent. In the table there are hundreds of thousands of clones, approximately 28% of which are singletons. Sequenced: naive CD4+ T cells from blood. The receptors derive from a man younger than 35 in good health.

The chain recombines TRBV25-1 with TRBJ2-1, with TRBD2 matching 8 bases. The CDR3 totals 15 residues. Germline V gives CDR1 MGHDK, CDR2 SYGVNS. Trimming cost V 3 bases and J 3 bases; bases outside gene matches: 4. The CDR3 sequence is CASSEIAGNYNEQFF. The CDR3 DNA follows: TGTGCCAGCAGTGAGATAGCGGGAAACTACAATGAGCAGTTCTTC.

This clone has a handful of counts. The gene calls are TRBV30 and TRBJ1-1, with no clear D. The germline V and J ends were trimmed by 5 bases and 6 bases, with 7 bases remaining between them. Germline CDR1 GTSNPN, CDR2 SVGIG (reference sequence). The CDR3 has 10 amino acids. CDR3 residues: CAWGSPEAFF. DNA for the CDR3: TGTGCCTGGGGCTCCCCTGAAGCTTTCTTT.

This chain uses TRBV29-1 with TRBJ2-7; 9 bases fit TRBD1. CDR1 and CDR2 from the germline V gene are SQVTM and ANQGSEA. The CDR3 has 15 amino acids. Germline trimming cut 5 bases from V and 7 bases from J; bases unmatched to any gene: 15. For the CDR3, the DNA is TGCAGCGTTTCTATCCAGCCGGGACAGGGTGGAGAGCAGTACTTC. Amino acids: CSVSIQPGQGGEQYF.

This chain links TRBV21-1 with TRBJ2-5; TRBD2, as called in the table, went unchecked against the DNA. TRBV21-1 represents a pseudogene. The CDR3 has 13 amino acids. CDR3 DNA: TGTGCCAGCAGCAAAGTAAGGGAGGAGACCCAGTACTTC. Protein: CASSKVREETQYF.

A few counts support this clone. This rearrangement joins TRBV30 to TRBJ1-2; no firm D call. V was trimmed by 2 bases and J by 8 bases, leaving 15 bases between them. The CDR3 loop spans 13 amino acids. Germline V gene sequence: CDR1 GTSNPN, CDR2 SVGIG (reference sequence). CDR3 sequence: CAWSYQSADGYTF. CDR3 DNA sequence: TGTGCCTGGAGTTACCAGTCGGCTGACGGCTACACCTTC.

There are a few counts of this clone. The chain is built from TRBV7-2 and TRBJ1-2; 7 nucleotides agree with TRBD1. CDR3 length: 12 residues. Looked up from germline, CDR1 is SGHTA and CDR2 is FQGNSA. V dropped 10 bases and J dropped 7; count of bases not matched to a gene: 9. The CDR3 DNA follows: TGTGCCAACTCCGGGAGGGGGCTTGGCTACACCTTC. Protein: CANSGRGLGYTF.

Points on this clone: The same CDR3 arises from other DNA sequences in this sample as well. The chain joins TRBV30 to TRBJ1-5, with D possibly matching TRBD1 (5 bases). CDR1 and CDR2 from the germline V gene are GTSNPN and SVGIG (reference sequence). There are 15 residues in the CDR3. V gave up 0 bases and J gave up 1 base, with 10 bases separating them. In DNA form, the CDR3 reads TGTGCCTGGAGTGTTAAAGGGGCCAGCAATCAGCCCCAGCATTTT. Protein sequence: CAWSVKGASNQPQHF. Based on the CDR3 plus reference TRBV30 and TRBJ1-5, the full variable domain is SQTIHQWPATLVQPVGSPLSLECTVEGTSNPNLYWYRQAAGRGLQLLFYSVGIGQISSEVPQNLSASRPQDRQFILSSKKLLLSDSGFYLCAWSVKGASNQPQHFGDGTRLSIL.

In its sample, this clone was seen many times. V is TRBV9 and J is TRBJ2-5; 8 bases line up with TRBD2. Trimming at V came to 2 bases and at J to 3 bases, leaving 0 bases not matched to a gene. Germline CDR1 is SGDLS and CDR2 is YYNGEE. The CDR3 is 13 amino acids. CDR3 bases: TGTGCCAGCAGCGTGCGGGGGGAAGAGACCCAGTACTTC. It codes for CASSVRGEETQYF.

In this sample, this clone turned up a few times. The chain joins TRBV29-1 to TRBJ2-1; D perhaps matches TRBD2 (6 bases). This CDR3 has 13 amino acids. Germline CDR1 SQVTM, CDR2 ANQGSEA. The germline V and J ends were trimmed by 7 bases and 4 bases, with 14 bases remaining between them. The CDR3 spells CSARRDLYNEQFF. The CDR3 bases are TGCAGCGCCAGAAGGGACTTATACAATGAGCAGTTCTTC.

The rearrangement joins TRBV7-9 to TRBJ2-5; 12 bases are shared with TRBD2. The V gene's germline CDR1 is SEHNR and CDR2 FQNEAQ (reference sequence). Trimming at V came to 5 bases and at J to 1 base, leaving 2 bases not matched to a gene. This CDR3 region has 15 residues. CDR3 sequence (DNA): TGTGCCAGCAGCCGACTAGCGGGGGCCCAAGAGACCCAGTACTTC. Amino acid sequence: CASSRLAGAQETQYF.

This clone was recorded a few times. The chain is built from TRBV30 and TRBJ1-2, with D unresolved. Trimming shortened V by 0 bases and J by 4 bases, and 9 bases separated the two germline ends. CDR3 length equals 13 residues. Germline assignment: CDR1 GTSNPN and CDR2 SVGIG (reference sequence). The CDR3 region is CAWSVAFSYGYTF. CDR3 bases: TGTGCCTGGAGTGTGGCGTTCAGCTATGGCTACACCTTC.

The chain has TRBV5-1 and TRBJ2-7; no firm D call. The CDR3 consists of 16 residues. The V gene's germline CDR1 is SGHRS and CDR2 YFSETQ. V lost 2 bases, J lost 0 bases, and 15 bases lay in between. CDR3 loop: CASSFLPLPSSYEQYF. The CDR3 DNA reads TGCGCCAGCAGCTTCCTTCCCCTTCCGAGCTCCTACGAGCAGTACTTC.

J is TRBJ2-7 and V is TRBV14; no reliable D call. The CDR3 consists of 16 residues. The germline V gene has CDR1 SGHDN and CDR2 FVKESK. Trimming pared 5 bases from V and 2 bases from J, leaving 19 bases between. The CDR3 loop reads CASSAALNGLPYEQYF. As DNA, the CDR3 is TGTGCCAGCAGCGCTGCGCTAAACGGTTTGCCCTACGAGCAGTACTTC.

In this sample, this clone turned up a few times. Other DNA sequences in the sample encode the same CDR3. The CDR3 region is CSVDGHPAREQYF. CDR3 coding DNA: TGCAGCGTTGACGGGCATCCGGCCCGGGAGCAGTACTTC. The chain employs TRBV29-1 and TRBJ2-7, with D uncertain. The V and J ends lost 3 bases and 7 bases respectively, with 16 bases between them. The CDR3 length is 13 residues. The germline V gene encodes CDR1 SQVTM and CDR2 ANQGSEA.

This clone occurred a few times. V usage is TRBV29-1 and J usage is TRBJ2-2; perhaps TRBD2 as D (5 bases). Between the trimmed V and J ends, which lost 0 bases and 4 bases, there was a span of 12 bases. CDR1 is SQVTM and CDR2 is ANQGSEA in the germline V gene. The CDR3 has 15 amino acids. This chain's CDR3 is CSVEDHGDGTGELFF. The CDR3 DNA reads TGCAGCGTTGAAGATCACGGGGATGGCACCGGGGAGCTGTTTTTT.

The chain links TRBV6-5 to TRBJ2-7, with a tentative D call TRBD2 (5 bases). There are 14 residues in the CDR3. V lost 4 bases and J 3 bases, leaving 13 bases between the germline ends. The germline CDR1 and CDR2 sequences are MNHEY and SVGAGI. The CDR3 region has the DNA TGTGCCAGCAGTTCGAGGACTTTACTCTACGAGCAGTACTTC. Translation: CASSSRTLLYEQYF.

The chain combines TRBV27 with TRBJ2-6, with unresolved D. V lost 5 bases, J lost 0 bases, and 14 bases lay in between. The CDR3 is 17 amino acids. Germline values: CDR1 MNHEY, CDR2 SMNVEV (reference sequence). CDR3 in DNA: TGTGCCAGCAGTCCCAATATCAGGCCCTCTGGGGCCAACGTCCTGACTTTC. Amino acids: CASSPNIRPSGANVLTF. Based on the CDR3 plus reference TRBV27 and TRBJ2-6, the full variable domain is EAQVTQNPRYLITVTGKKLTVTCSQNMNHEYMSWYRQDPGLGLRQIYYSMNVEVTDKGDVPEGYKVSRKEKRNFPLILESPSPNQTSLYFCASSPNIRPSGANVLTFGAGSRLTVL.

This chain connects TRBV7-8 to TRBJ2-5, with D perhaps being TRBD1 or TRBD2 (5 bases each). There are 16 residues in the CDR3. Trimming cost V 6 bases and J 10 bases, with 27 bases left between them. Germline CDR1 reads SGHVS; CDR2 reads FQNEAQ. CDR3 protein: CASRNSGSGWDRDQYF. In nucleotides, the CDR3 is TGTGCCAGCAGAAATAGTGGGTCAGGGTGGGATCGGGACCAGTACTTC.

This clone has just a few counts. The same CDR3 is also encoded by other DNA sequences in this sample. The rearrangement uses TRBV30 and TRBJ1-2; no clear D gene. CDR1 and CDR2 (germline): GTSNPN, SVGIG (reference sequence). The CDR3 runs to 13 residues. Trimming took 0 bases from V and 4 from J, leaving 9 bases between them. This CDR3 reads CAWSVLGGYGYTF. CDR3 in DNA: TGTGCCTGGAGTGTTCTAGGTGGCTATGGCTACACCTTC.

This clone was picked up a small number of times. The chain has TRBV29-1 and TRBJ1-2, with D perhaps matching TRBD1 (5 bases). V was trimmed by 4 bases and J by 2 bases, leaving 14 bases between them. The germline CDR1 and CDR2 sequences are SQVTM and ANQGSEA. The CDR3 runs to 14 residues. This CDR3 is CSVARDSGNYGYTF. In DNA, the CDR3 is TGCAGCGTTGCCAGGGACTCAGGCAACTATGGCTACACCTTC.

This clone was counted only a few times. The rearrangement joins TRBV7-3 to TRBJ2-1, with 11 bases lining up with TRBD2. Looked up from germline, CDR1 is SGHTA and CDR2 is FQGTGA. The ends lost 7 bases at V and 9 bases at J; junction bases unmatched: 5. CDR3 length: 13 residues. The CDR3 sequence is CASKTSGSAEQFF. DNA of the CDR3: TGTGCCAGCAAAACTAGCGGGAGTGCTGAGCAGTTCTTC.